The 3 T cell receptor beta chains listed next were all sequenced from one sample in a study of cytomegalovirus exposure and HLA in healthy donors. PCR amplification relied on 60 Vbeta primers (plus 13 Jbeta primers). Data came from immunoSEQ multiplex PCR; TCRdb stores just in-frame clones and leaves some out. The sample carries more than 85,000 clones, more than 65% recorded once. The sequenced sample consisted of PBMCs. The receptors were gathered from a man aged 35-49 years in good health and CMV-seropositive.

The V call is TRBV6-6, the J call TRBJ2-1; D remains unclear. V lost 5 bases to trimming and J lost 7 bases, with 15 bases between them. Germline V lookup: CDR1 MNHNY, CDR2 SVGAGI (reference sequence). The CDR3 runs 14 residues. In DNA form, the CDR3 reads TGTGCCAGCAGTGAGGTTGGTTCGAGGAATGAGCAGTTCTTC. Encoded protein: CASSEVGSRNEQFF.

The chain carries TRBV18 and TRBJ2-2; TRBD1 agrees at 9 bases. There are 17 residues in the CDR3. The germline CDR1 and CDR2 sequences are KGHSH and LQKENI. V shed 3 bases, J shed 4 bases, and the junction held 9 bases outside the gene matches. For the CDR3, the DNA is TGTGCCAGCTCACCGCCATGGACAGGGGATACCACCGGGGAGCTGTTTTTT. It translates to CASSPPWTGDTTGELFF.

The J gene is TRBJ2-3, the V gene TRBV7-8; 9 nucleotides match TRBD2. J was trimmed by 7 bases and V by 2 bases; bases with no gene match: 13. There are 17 residues in the CDR3. Germline loops: CDR1 SGHVS, CDR2 FQNEAQ. CDR3 sequence reads: CASSLPGGSGGGYTQYF. The CDR3 bases are TGTGCCAGCAGCTTACCCGGGGGTAGCGGGGGTGGTTATACGCAGTATTTT.